The rows below give T cell receptor beta chains drawn from one sample of a study of CD8 T cells in ankylosing spondylitis. TCRdb processed the 5' RACE reads anew with MiXCR; each CDR3 protein has one entry. This table has roughly 250,000 distinct CDR3 sequences, 8% to 9.5% appearing once. Sequencing was carried out using blood, either unsorted or a sorted T cell fraction (not recorded which). The receptors derive from a male donor with ankylosing spondylitis or in good health (not recorded which). Both conserved end residues are part of each CDR3. The order of the fields is V gene, J gene, D gene, clone size, CDR3 protein, CDR3 DNA. A D gene is named only where the DNA matches it firmly. Clone size is given for some rows only: seen once, a few or many times, or a class if the clone is expanded.

v_gene: TRBV3-1
j_gene: TRBJ2-5
d_gene: TRBD2
abundance: .
CDR3aa: CASSYGVAGAMAQYF
CDR3nt: TGTGCCAGCAGCTATGGGGTAGCGGGGGCTATGGCCCAGTACTTC

v_gene: TRBV6-2/TRBV6-3
j_gene: TRBJ1-1
d_gene: .
abundance: many
CDR3aa: CASSFSPRNTEAFF
CDR3nt: TGTGCCAGCAGTTTTTCACCTAGGAACACTGAAGCTTTCTTT

v_gene: TRBV27
j_gene: TRBJ1-4
d_gene: .
abundance: few
CDR3aa: CASSPRGGGEKLFF
CDR3nt: TGTGCCAGCAGTCCCCGCGGGGGGGGAGAAAAACTGTTTTTT

v_gene: TRBV19
j_gene: TRBJ2-7
d_gene: .
abundance: medium-sized
CDR3aa: CASSARPGIEQYF
CDR3nt: TGTGCCAGTAGTGCAAGACCGGGAATCGAGCAGTACTTC

v_gene: TRBV24-1
j_gene: TRBJ2-3
d_gene: TRBD2
abundance: many
CDR3aa: CATSDGTIGPTDTQYF
CDR3nt: TGTGCCACCAGTGATGGGACTATTGGGCCGACTGATACGCAGTATTTT

v_gene: TRBV20-1
j_gene: TRBJ2-1
d_gene: .
abundance: many
CDR3aa: CSAPFQGSNEQFF
CDR3nt: TGCAGTGCTCCGTTCCAAGGATCCAATGAGCAGTTCTTC

v_gene: TRBV7-9
j_gene: TRBJ2-5
d_gene: .
abundance: many
CDR3aa: CASSLGRRGGETQYF
CDR3nt: TGTGCCAGCAGCTTAGGACGGAGGGGCGGAGAGACCCAGTACTTC

v_gene: TRBV6-2/TRBV6-3
j_gene: TRBJ1-1
d_gene: .
abundance: many
CDR3aa: CASSRRLMNTEAFF
CDR3nt: TGTGCCAGCAGTCGACGGCTGATGAACACTGAAGCTTTCTTT

v_gene: TRBV7-2
j_gene: TRBJ2-1
d_gene: .
abundance: few
CDR3aa: CASSTRYNEQFF
CDR3nt: TGTGCCAGCAGTACCCGCTACAATGAGCAGTTCTTC

v_gene: TRBV20-1
j_gene: TRBJ2-7
d_gene: TRBD2
abundance: many
CDR3aa: CSARDQTSGTYEQYF
CDR3nt: TGCAGTGCTAGAGATCAGACTAGCGGGACCTACGAGCAGTACTTC

v_gene: TRBV10-3
j_gene: TRBJ2-3
d_gene: TRBD2
abundance: many
CDR3aa: CAISEFRGTSGDTQYF
CDR3nt: TGTGCCATCAGTGAGTTCCGTGGGACTAGCGGGGATACGCAGTATTTT

v_gene: TRBV12-3/TRBV12-4
j_gene: TRBJ2-2
d_gene: .
abundance: many
CDR3aa: CASRPRLNTGELFF
CDR3nt: TGTGCCAGCAGGCCAAGACTGAACACCGGGGAGCTGTTTTTT

v_gene: TRBV6-2/TRBV6-3
j_gene: TRBJ2-1
d_gene: .
abundance: many
CDR3aa: CASSYSVEGRSSYNEQFF
CDR3nt: TGTGCCAGCAGTTACTCGGTTGAGGGGAGGAGCTCCTACAATGAGCAGTTCTTC

v_gene: TRBV5-1
j_gene: TRBJ2-3
d_gene: .
abundance: many
CDR3aa: CASSLEGDTDTQYF
CDR3nt: TGCGCCAGCAGCTTGGAGGGGGACACAGATACGCAGTATTTT

v_gene: TRBV7-2
j_gene: TRBJ2-7
d_gene: TRBD1
abundance: few
CDR3aa: CASSQTRTGSLYEQYF
CDR3nt: TGTGCCAGCAGCCAAACTCGGACAGGGTCACTATACGAGCAGTACTTC

v_gene: TRBV5-6
j_gene: TRBJ2-7
d_gene: .
abundance: few
CDR3aa: CASSLAGPLGEQYF
CDR3nt: TGTGCCAGCAGCTTGGCAGGCCCCCTGGGAGAGCAGTACTTC

v_gene: TRBV3-1
j_gene: TRBJ1-3
d_gene: .
abundance: few
CDR3aa: CASSQRGDTIYF
CDR3nt: TGTGCCAGCAGCCAACGGGGGGACACCATATATTTT

v_gene: TRBV20-1
j_gene: TRBJ2-3
d_gene: TRBD2
abundance: .
CDR3aa: CSAVNRAGVATDTQYF
CDR3nt: TGCAGTGCTGTGAATAGAGCGGGAGTAGCGACAGATACGCAGTATTTT

v_gene: TRBV20-1
j_gene: TRBJ2-7
d_gene: .
abundance: many
CDR3aa: CSARVLPAGQSSYEQYF
CDR3nt: TGCAGTGCTAGAGTCCTTCCTGCGGGACAGTCCTCCTACGAGCAGTACTTC

v_gene: TRBV27
j_gene: TRBJ1-6
d_gene: .
abundance: once
CDR3aa: CASSFSRGGNSPLHF
CDR3nt: TGTGCCAGCAGTTTTTCCCGGGGTGGGAATTCACCCCTCCACTTT

v_gene: TRBV6-1
j_gene: TRBJ2-7
d_gene: TRBD1
abundance: .
CDR3aa: CASSLLETGGYEQYF
CDR3nt: TGTGCCAGCAGTCTCCTAGAGACAGGGGGCTACGAGCAGTACTTC

v_gene: TRBV5-6
j_gene: TRBJ2-7
d_gene: .
abundance: few
CDR3aa: CASSLRELDPYYEQYF
CDR3nt: TGTGCCAGCAGCTTGAGGGAGCTAGACCCCTACTACGAGCAGTACTTC

v_gene: TRBV19
j_gene: TRBJ1-1
d_gene: .
abundance: .
CDR3aa: CASRLDTEAFF
CDR3nt: TGTGCCAGTAGATTAGACACTGAAGCTTTCTTT

v_gene: TRBV10-3
j_gene: TRBJ2-5
d_gene: .
abundance: few
CDR3aa: CAISEGLETQYF
CDR3nt: TGTGCCATCAGTGAGGGTCTTGAGACCCAGTACTTC

v_gene: TRBV5-1
j_gene: TRBJ2-1
d_gene: .
abundance: many
CDR3aa: CASSSLPYNEQFF
CDR3nt: TGCGCCAGCAGCTCCTTACCCTACAATGAGCAGTTCTTC

v_gene: TRBV7-9
j_gene: TRBJ2-1
d_gene: .
abundance: .
CDR3aa: CASSFGLFEQFF
CDR3nt: TGTGCCAGCAGCTTCGGACTTTTTGAGCAGTTCTTC

v_gene: TRBV12-3/TRBV12-4
j_gene: TRBJ2-7
d_gene: .
abundance: many
CDR3aa: CASSFAGWEQYF
CDR3nt: TGTGCCAGCAGTTTTGCGGGGTGGGAGCAGTACTTC

v_gene: TRBV20-1
j_gene: TRBJ1-1
d_gene: .
abundance: many
CDR3aa: CSARDPTGNTEAFF
CDR3nt: TGCAGTGCTAGAGACCCCACAGGCAACACTGAAGCTTTCTTT

v_gene: TRBV20-1
j_gene: TRBJ2-1
d_gene: .
abundance: many
CDR3aa: CSARNGLRTNEQFF
CDR3nt: TGCAGTGCTAGAAATGGACTACGGACCAATGAGCAGTTCTTC

v_gene: TRBV6-5
j_gene: TRBJ2-5
d_gene: .
abundance: .
CDR3aa: CASSNPGGVETQYF
CDR3nt: TGTGCCAGCAGTAACCCTGGCGGGGTGGAGACCCAGTACTTC

v_gene: TRBV7-2
j_gene: TRBJ2-3
d_gene: .
abundance: many
CDR3aa: CASSLYVGGGTDTQYF
CDR3nt: TGTGCCAGCAGCTTATATGTTGGCGGGGGCACAGATACGCAGTATTTT

v_gene: TRBV6-2/TRBV6-3
j_gene: TRBJ2-7
d_gene: TRBD1
abundance: many
CDR3aa: CASKNRGTALEQYF
CDR3nt: TGTGCCAGCAAAAACAGGGGTACGGCTCTCGAGCAGTACTTC

v_gene: TRBV20-1
j_gene: TRBJ1-4
d_gene: .
abundance: many
CDR3aa: CSASPPYGEKLFF
CDR3nt: TGCAGTGCCAGCCCCCCTTATGGGGAAAAACTGTTTTTT

v_gene: TRBV12-3/TRBV12-4
j_gene: TRBJ1-1
d_gene: .
abundance: many
CDR3aa: CASSSRTLQARNTEAFF
CDR3nt: TGTGCCAGCAGTTCCCGAACGTTACAGGCCCGGAACACTGAAGCTTTCTTT

v_gene: TRBV7-9
j_gene: TRBJ2-3
d_gene: .
abundance: many
CDR3aa: CASEASGTDTQYF
CDR3nt: TGTGCCAGCGAGGCTAGCGGCACAGATACGCAGTATTTT

v_gene: TRBV30
j_gene: TRBJ2-2
d_gene: .
abundance: many
CDR3aa: CAWSVGNAGELFF
CDR3nt: TGTGCCTGGAGTGTAGGCAACGCCGGGGAGCTGTTTTTT

v_gene: TRBV7-3
j_gene: TRBJ2-2
d_gene: TRBD2
abundance: many
CDR3aa: CASSLTSGPTGELFF
CDR3nt: TGTGCCAGCAGCTTAACTAGCGGGCCAACCGGGGAGCTGTTTTTT

v_gene: TRBV11-2
j_gene: TRBJ2-3
d_gene: .
abundance: few
CDR3aa: CASSFVLTDTQYF
CDR3nt: TGTGCCAGCAGCTTTGTGCTCACAGATACGCAGTATTTT

v_gene: TRBV5-6
j_gene: TRBJ2-7
d_gene: .
abundance: many
CDR3aa: CASSFGSGYEQYF
CDR3nt: TGTGCCAGCAGCTTCGGTAGCGGCTACGAGCAGTACTTC

v_gene: TRBV20-1
j_gene: TRBJ1-1
d_gene: .
abundance: many
CDR3aa: CSASGSGALGTEAFF
CDR3nt: TGCAGTGCTAGTGGATCGGGGGCGCTGGGCACTGAAGCTTTCTTT

v_gene: TRBV5-6
j_gene: TRBJ2-1
d_gene: .
abundance: .
CDR3aa: CATLGGGGMSEQFF
CDR3nt: TGTGCCACCCTAGGGGGCGGGGGGATGAGTGAGCAGTTCTTC